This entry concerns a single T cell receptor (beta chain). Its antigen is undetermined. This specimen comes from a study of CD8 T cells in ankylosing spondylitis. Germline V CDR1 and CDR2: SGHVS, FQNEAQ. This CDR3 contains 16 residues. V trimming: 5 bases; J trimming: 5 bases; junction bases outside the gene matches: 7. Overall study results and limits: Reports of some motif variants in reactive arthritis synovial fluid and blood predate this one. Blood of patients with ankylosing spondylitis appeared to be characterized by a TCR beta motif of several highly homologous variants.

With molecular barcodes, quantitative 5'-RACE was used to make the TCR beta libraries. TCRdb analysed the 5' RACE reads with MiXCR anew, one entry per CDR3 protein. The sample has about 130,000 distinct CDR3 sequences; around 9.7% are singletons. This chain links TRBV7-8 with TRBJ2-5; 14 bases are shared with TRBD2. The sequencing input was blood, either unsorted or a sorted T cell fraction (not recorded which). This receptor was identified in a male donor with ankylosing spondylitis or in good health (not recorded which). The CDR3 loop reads CASSPPGLAGVETQYF. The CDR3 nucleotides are TGTGCCAGCAGCCCACCGGGACTAGCGGGAGTGGAGACCCAGTACTTC.